Presented here are 27 T cell receptor beta chains from one specimen sequenced in a study of blood T cell repertoires in COVID-19. The table came from immunoSEQ multiplex PCR; TCRdb's copy has only in-frame clones and leaves some out. The sample holds about 160,000 clones, around 84% seen once. Specimen: peripheral blood. The receptors were sampled from a human donor with acute or convalescent COVID-19. The donor label of this sample is uncertain.

This clone was seen only once. The V and J genes are TRBV10-3 and TRBJ1-3; the match to TRBD1 covers 7 bases. The CDR3 runs 17 residues. J was trimmed by 0 bases and V by 6 bases; bases with no gene match: 11. Germline V lookup: CDR1 ENHRY, CDR2 SYGVKD. CDR3 DNA: TGTGCCATCAGCGGGGGACAGTCAGGGAGCTCTGGAAACACCATATATTTT. It translates to CAISGGQSGSSGNTIYF.

The chain couples TRBV21-1 to TRBJ2-7; TRBD2 was called by the table and not checked on the DNA. TRBV21-1 is an annotated pseudogene. The CDR3 is 14 amino acids. The CDR3 DNA sequence: TGTGCCAGCAGCAAAAGGGGGGGCTCCTACGAGCAGTACTTC. Protein: CASSKRGGSYEQYF.

V gene TRBV5-1 combines with J gene TRBJ1-5; perhaps TRBD1 as D (6 bases). The germline gives CDR1 SGHRS, CDR2 YFSETQ. Trimming shortened V by 4 bases and J by 0 bases, and 11 bases separated the two germline ends. This CDR3 is 15 amino acids long. For the CDR3, the DNA is TGCGCCAGCAGCGCAACAGGGCTTAGCAATCAGCCCCAGCATTTT. The encoded protein is CASSATGLSNQPQHF.

CDR3 DNA: TGTGCCAGCAGCTCCGGTCTGAGTAGCACAGATACGCAGTATTTT. This sequence encodes CASSSGLSSTDTQYF. The chain couples TRBV7-3 to TRBJ2-3; D is ambiguous. The germline V and J ends were trimmed by 4 bases and 0 bases, with 11 bases remaining between them. This CDR3 contains 15 residues. The V gene's germline CDR1 is SGHTA and CDR2 FQGTGA.

Only one count was recorded for this clone. The chain carries TRBV5-6 and TRBJ2-5, with a possible D match to TRBD2 (6 bases). Per the germline V gene, CDR1 is SGHDT and CDR2 is YYEEEE. Trimming left V 4 bases short and J 7 bases short, with 20 bases between. The CDR3 consists of 15 residues. The DNA for the CDR3 is TGTGCCAGCAGCCGGGACCTAGGGAGGTCGACGACCCAGTACTTC. Translation gives CASSRDLGRSTTQYF.

This sequence joins TRBV7-9 and TRBJ1-1; no clear D gene. Trimming shortened V by 2 bases and J by 7 bases, and 20 bases separated the two germline ends. Germline V gene lookup returns CDR1 SEHNR and CDR2 FQNEAQ (reference sequence). The CDR3 contains 16 residues. The CDR3 loop is CASSLFGVDAPNEAFF. The CDR3 DNA is TGTGCCAGCAGCTTATTCGGGGTTGACGCGCCGAATGAAGCTTTCTTT.

This chain links TRBV10-2 with TRBJ1-5; D may be TRBD1 (5 bases). Trimming took 7 bases from V and 0 from J, leaving 10 bases between them. CDR1 and CDR2 from the germline V gene are WSHSY and SAAADI. The CDR3 has 14 amino acids. The CDR3 nucleotides read TGCGCCAGCACCCAGGGCTATAGCAATCAGCCCCAGCATTTT. It yields the protein CASTQGYSNQPQHF.

This clone appeared once. The chain couples TRBV2 to TRBJ1-1; the D is unclear. The CDR3 is 16 amino acids. The V gene's germline CDR1 is SNHLY and CDR2 FYNNEI. V gave up 2 bases and J gave up 4 bases, with 17 bases separating them. The DNA of the CDR3 is TGTGCCAGCAGTGAAAACGGACTCCGGATGGGCACTGAAGCTTTCTTT. Protein sequence: CASSENGLRMGTEAFF. Together with reference TRBV2 and TRBJ1-1, the CDR3 gives the full variable domain: EPEVTQTPSHQVTQMGQEVILRCVPISNHLYFYWYRQILGQKVEFLVSFYNNEISEKSEIFDDQFSVERPDGSNFTLKIRSTKLEDSAMYFCASSENGLRMGTEAFFGQGTRLTVV.

The rearrangement links TRBV7-2 to TRBJ2-2; 9 bases align to TRBD1. The CDR3 sequence is 16 residues long. Trimming took 5 bases from V and 2 from J; bases not matched to a gene: 6. Germline lookup yields CDR1 SGHTA and CDR2 FQGNSA. This chain's CDR3 is CASSLRTGANTGELFF. Written as DNA, the CDR3 is TGTGCCAGCAGCCTGAGGACAGGGGCCAACACCGGGGAGCTGTTTTTT.

This sequence joins TRBV10-3 and TRBJ2-1; 11 positions match TRBD1. Germline loops: CDR1 ENHRY, CDR2 SYGVKD. The CDR3 extends over 20 amino acids. V was clipped by 4 bases and J by 4 bases; unmatched bases: 18. The CDR3 DNA is TGTGCCATCAGTGTGGATATAGGACAGGGGGCCCATTCGTGGTACAATGAGCAGTTCTTC. It yields the protein CAISVDIGQGAHSWYNEQFF.

The chain has TRBV11-1 and TRBJ1-1; D possibly corresponds to TRBD1 (6 bases). V was trimmed by 2 bases and J by 1 base, leaving 11 bases between them. Germline V gives CDR1 SGHAT, CDR2 FQDESV (reference sequence). This CDR3 is built from 15 residues. CDR3 DNA sequence: TGTGCCAGCAGCTTAACTACAGGGTGGAACACTGAAGCTTTCTTT. Encoded protein: CASSLTTGWNTEAFF.

The chain employs TRBV11-2 and TRBJ1-4; perhaps TRBD1 as D (6 bases). Per germline, CDR1 SGHAT and CDR2 FQNNGV. The CDR3 runs 18 residues. The V gene lost 2 bases and the J gene lost 3 bases, with 19 bases spanning the gap. The CDR3 region has the DNA TGTGCCAGCAGCTTAAATCCCCAGGGGATGGGACCTAATGAAAAACTGTTTTTT. This gives the protein CASSLNPQGMGPNEKLFF.

This clone appeared a few times. The genes are TRBV6-2 or TRBV6-3 and TRBJ1-2; 7 bases agree with TRBD1. Trimming removed 0 bases from V and 3 bases from J; junction bases left unmatched: 1. Looked up from germline, CDR1 is MNHEY and CDR2 is SVGEGT. The CDR3 is 14 amino acids. The CDR3 region has the DNA TGTGCCAGCAGTTACTCGGGACAGTACTATGGCTACACCTTC. It translates to CASSYSGQYYGYTF.

V usage is TRBV9 and J usage is TRBJ1-6; tentatively, D is TRBD1 (6 bases). CDR1 SGDLS and CDR2 YYNGEE come from the germline V gene. V was trimmed by 3 bases and J by 7 bases, leaving 14 bases between them. This CDR3 is built from 15 residues. The CDR3 coding sequence is TGTGCCAGCAGCGCCGCGACAGGTCCAAATTCACCCCTCCACTTT. This codes for CASSAATGPNSPLHF.

The chain combines TRBV2 with TRBJ2-7; 7 positions agree with TRBD1. CDR3 length: 14 residues. Germline CDR1 reads SNHLY; CDR2 reads FYNNEI. V shed 6 bases and J 0 bases; nucleotides not matched to a gene: 5. The CDR3 sequence is CASRVDRHSYEQYF. The CDR3 coding sequence is TGTGCCAGCAGGGTGGACAGGCACTCCTACGAGCAGTACTTC.

The gene calls are TRBV7-3 and TRBJ1-1; 9 nucleotides agree with TRBD1. With 2 bases clipped from V and 2 bases from J, the junction kept 6 bases outside the gene matches. This CDR3 is 16 amino acids long. Germline CDR1 and CDR2: SGHTA and FQGTGA. For the CDR3, the DNA is TGTGCCAGCAGCTTATTTGCACAGGGGGCTAACACTGAAGCTTTCTTT. Translation: CASSLFAQGANTEAFF.

V is TRBV24-1 and J is TRBJ2-7; TRBD1 might be the D (8 bases). The ends were cut back, 3 bases at V and 6 bases at J, with 20 bases in the middle. The CDR3 consists of 16 residues. In germline, CDR1 is KGHDR, CDR2 SFDVKD. CDR3 protein: CATSDHNADREGEQYF. The DNA for the CDR3 is TGTGCCACCAGTGATCATAATGCGGACAGGGAGGGCGAGCAGTACTTC.

V usage is TRBV27 and J usage is TRBJ2-2; D gene uncertain. Deletions cut 6 bases from V and 3 bases from J, with 11 bases between. CDR1 MNHEY and CDR2 SMNVEV come from the germline V gene (reference sequence). This CDR3 has 14 residues. The CDR3 region has the DNA TGTGCCAGCAGCCGAATGCAGGACACCGGGGAGCTGTTTTTT. Residues: CASSRMQDTGELFF.

V usage is TRBV19 and J usage is TRBJ2-3; 8 nucleotides align to TRBD2. Germline-derived CDR1 and CDR2 are LNHDA and SQIVND (reference sequence). The CDR3 is made up of 15 amino acids. V shed 7 bases and J 2 bases; nucleotides not matched to a gene: 8. As DNA, the CDR3 is TGTGCCAGTACCCCTTACGGGGGGGCCACAGATACGCAGTATTTT. This sequence encodes CASTPYGGATDTQYF.

The CDR3 sequence is CAWSEQAIMNTEAFF. CDR3 sequence (DNA): TGTGCCTGGAGCGAACAGGCGATCATGAACACTGAAGCTTTCTTT. This chain links TRBV30 with TRBJ1-1; D is perhaps TRBD1 (5 bases). With 3 bases removed from V and 0 bases from J, the gap between germline ends came to 14 bases. There are 15 residues in the CDR3. The germline gives CDR1 GTSNPN, CDR2 SVGIG (reference sequence).

This chain joins TRBV2 and TRBJ2-2; TRBD2 aligns across 8 bases. With 4 bases clipped from V and 0 bases from J, the junction kept 10 bases outside the gene matches. From germline, CDR1 is SNHLY and CDR2 FYNNEI. The CDR3 is 18 amino acids. The CDR3 loop reads CASSALRGESTNTGELFF. The CDR3 DNA sequence: TGTGCCAGCAGTGCGCTGCGGGGGGAAAGTACGAACACCGGGGAGCTGTTTTTT.

The sample holds a few counts of this clone. The rearrangement uses TRBV7-6 and TRBJ2-5; D not resolved. This CDR3 contains 12 residues. V lost 3 bases and J lost 3, with 5 bases in between. Germline lookup yields CDR1 SGHVS and CDR2 FNYEAQ. Here the CDR3 DNA reads TGTGCCAGCAGCTTTTCCAAAGAGACCCAGTACTTC. Translated: CASSFSKETQYF.

The chain uses TRBV7-2 and TRBJ2-2; TRBD2 is a possible D gene (6 bases). Germline CDR1 SGHTA, CDR2 FQGNSA. Trimming removed 6 bases at V and 8 bases at J, with 16 bases between. The CDR3 is made up of 14 amino acids. CDR3 in DNA: TGTGCCAGCAGTTGGAGGGCAGGGAGTGGGGAGCTGTTTTTT. This codes for CASSWRAGSGELFF. Filled out from reference TRBV7-2 and TRBJ2-2, the complete variable domain reads GAGVSQSPSNKVTEKGKDVELRCDPISGHTALYWYRQSLGQGLEFLIYFQGNSAPDKSGLPSDRFSAERTGGSVSTLTIQRTQQEDSAVYLCASSWRAGSGELFFGEGSRLTVL.

The V gene is TRBV19, the J gene TRBJ1-6; a weak D match, TRBD1 (5 bases). The CDR3 covers 13 residues. Germline CDR1 is LNHDA and CDR2 is SQIVND (reference sequence). The V and J ends lost 3 bases and 7 bases respectively, with 7 bases between them. The DNA for the CDR3 is TGTGCCAGTAGTATTGCAGGGAATTCACCCCTCCACTTT. Protein sequence: CASSIAGNSPLHF. Supplemented by reference TRBV19 and TRBJ1-6, the full variable domain reads DGGITQSPKYLFRKEGQNVTLSCEQNLNHDAMYWYRQDPGQGLRLIYYSQIVNDFQKGDIAEGYSVSREKKESFPLTVTSAQKNPTAFYLCASSIAGNSPLHFGNGTRLTVT.

The rearrangement uses TRBV12-3 or TRBV12-4 and TRBJ2-2; D remains ambiguous. V was pared by 5 bases and J by 10 bases, with 11 bases between. The CDR3 has 12 residues. CDR3 nucleotides: TGTGCCAGCAGTCTTGTCCCTCTGGAGCTGTTTTTT. Translating it yields CASSLVPLELFF.

The chain uses TRBV24-1 and TRBJ1-2; no reliable D call. The germline CDR1 and CDR2 sequences are KGHDR and SFDVKD. The CDR3 has 13 amino acids. Trimming left V 3 bases short and J 0 bases short, with 4 bases between. The CDR3 DNA follows: TGTGCCACCAGTGATGGGCCTAACTATGGCTACACCTTC. The encoded protein is CATSDGPNYGYTF.

The V and J genes are TRBV6-4 and TRBJ2-1; a possible D gene is TRBD2 (5 bases). The length of the CDR3 is 14 residues. The germline V and J ends were trimmed by 3 bases and 9 bases, with 15 bases remaining between them. From germline, CDR1 is MRHNA and CDR2 SNTAGT. The CDR3 sequence is CASSDSALRVEQFF. The CDR3 region has the DNA TGTGCCAGCAGTGATTCCGCCTTGAGGGTTGAGCAGTTCTTC.